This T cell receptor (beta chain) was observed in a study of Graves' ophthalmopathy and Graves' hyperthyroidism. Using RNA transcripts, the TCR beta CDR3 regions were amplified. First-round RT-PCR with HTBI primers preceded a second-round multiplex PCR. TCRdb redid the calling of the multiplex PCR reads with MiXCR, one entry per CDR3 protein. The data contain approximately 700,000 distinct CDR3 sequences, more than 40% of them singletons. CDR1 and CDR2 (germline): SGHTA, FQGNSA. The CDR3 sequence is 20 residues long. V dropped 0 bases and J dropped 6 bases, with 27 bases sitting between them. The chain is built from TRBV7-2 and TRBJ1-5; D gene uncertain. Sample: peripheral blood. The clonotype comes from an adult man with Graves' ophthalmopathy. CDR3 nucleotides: TGTGCCAGCAGCTTAGCCCCAGTTAACTCTTGGGCACGGCAAATTCAGCCCCAGCATTTT. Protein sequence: CASSLAPVNSWARQIQPQHF.